What follows are 24 T cell receptor beta chains derived from one specimen sequenced in a study of blood T cell repertoires in COVID-19. Measured with immunoSEQ multiplex PCR; TCRdb has only the in-frame clones, and not every one. The repertoire includes 250,000 or so clones, 91% of them detected once, and 2.5% to 3% sits in the top ten. Sequenced: PBMCs or T cells enriched from blood (not recorded which). These receptors originate from a man aged 35 to 55 who had been exposed to COVID-19.

The chain combines TRBV19 with TRBJ1-1; 10 positions agree with TRBD1. In germline, CDR1 is LNHDA, CDR2 SQIVND (reference sequence). The length of the CDR3 is 18 residues. With V trimmed by 7 bases and J by 4 bases, 18 bases remained unmatched. The CDR3 nucleotides read TGTGCCAGTACCAAAAGACCGGGACAGGGGCCCTCGGGCACTGAAGCTTTCTTT. It codes for CASTKRPGQGPSGTEAFF.

J is TRBJ1-3 and V is TRBV10-3, with 9 positions matching TRBD1. The CDR3 loop spans 19 amino acids. The germline CDR1 and CDR2 sequences are ENHRY and SYGVKD. The V and J ends lost 5 bases and 2 bases, in that order; junction bases with no gene match: 16. The CDR3 DNA is TGTGCCATCAGTATCTCCCGGAGGGACAGGGTTGGAACTGGAAACACCATATATTTT. Its protein is CAISISRRDRVGTGNTIYF.

CDR3 protein: CASSLTDYGYTF. DNA of the CDR3: TGTGCCAGCAGCTTGACGGACTATGGCTACACCTTC. The chain joins TRBV5-4 to TRBJ1-2; D is unclear. Germline lookup yields CDR1 SGHNT and CDR2 YYREEE (reference sequence). The V gene lost 1 base and the J gene lost 3 bases, with 4 bases spanning the gap. This CDR3 is built from 12 residues.

This clone was picked up one time. The rearrangement joins TRBV7-9 to TRBJ1-2, with TRBD1 as a possible D gene (5 bases). The V end was cut by 1 base, the J end by 7 bases, with 13 bases between. This CDR3 is built from 14 residues. CDR1 is SEHNR and CDR2 is FQNEAQ in the germline V gene (reference sequence). Written as DNA, the CDR3 is TGTGCCAGCAGCTTAGTATTGGCAGGGTTTGGCTACACCTTC. Its translation is CASSLVLAGFGYTF.

The chain has TRBV28 and TRBJ1-6, with TRBD1 as a possible D gene (6 bases). Deletions cut 6 bases from V and 7 bases from J, with 13 bases between. Per germline, CDR1 MDHEN and CDR2 SYDVKM. The CDR3 runs 14 residues. The CDR3 spells CASREQGQNSPLHF. CDR3 DNA sequence: TGTGCCAGCAGGGAACAGGGACAAAATTCACCCCTCCACTTT.

The rearrangement joins TRBV30 to TRBJ1-1; 7 nucleotides agree with TRBD1. The CDR3 is made up of 16 amino acids. Germline values: CDR1 GTSNPN, CDR2 SVGIG (reference sequence). V lost 5 bases, J lost 6 bases, and 18 bases stayed unmatched. This CDR3 is CAWEQGPGPRAPEAFF. In DNA, the CDR3 is TGTGCCTGGGAACAGGGGCCTGGACCTCGGGCTCCTGAAGCTTTCTTT.

The rearrangement joins TRBV19 to TRBJ2-7; 11 positions agree with TRBD1. The CDR3 is 14 residues long. CDR1 is LNHDA and CDR2 is SQIVND in the germline V gene (reference sequence). V trimming: 6 bases; J trimming: 1 base; junction bases outside the gene matches: 2. The CDR3 nucleotides read TGTGCCAGTAGGGGGACAGGGGGATCCTACGAGCAGTACTTC. This encodes CASRGTGGSYEQYF.

V usage is TRBV4-3 and J usage is TRBJ2-7, with D tentatively TRBD2 (5 bases). This CDR3 is built from 15 residues. V was cut by 0 bases and J by 2 bases, with 11 bases left in between. CDR1 LGHNA and CDR2 YSLEER come from the germline V gene. This chain's CDR3 is CASSQDPSPTYEQYF. DNA of the CDR3: TGCGCCAGCAGCCAAGATCCTAGCCCCACCTACGAGCAGTACTTC.

The chain carries TRBV6-5 and TRBJ2-5; 8 bases are shared with TRBD1. V lost 7 bases, J lost 8 bases, and 9 bases stayed unmatched. The length of the CDR3 is 13 residues. The germline V gene encodes CDR1 MNHEY and CDR2 SVGAGI. CDR3: CASTVSDRATQYF. The DNA of the CDR3 is TGTGCCAGCACCGTTTCGGACAGGGCCACCCAGTACTTC.

The chain recombines TRBV11-3 with TRBJ2-1; 9 positions match TRBD2. Germline V gene lookup returns CDR1 SGHNT and CDR2 YENEEA. There are 15 residues in the CDR3. V dropped 4 bases and J dropped 6; count of bases not matched to a gene: 7. The CDR3 DNA follows: TGTGCCAGCAGCTATACGGGACTAGCCGGCAATGAGCAGTTCTTC. It codes for CASSYTGLAGNEQFF. The entire variable domain, with the rest obtained from reference TRBV11-3 and TRBJ2-1, is as follows: EAGVVQSPRYKIIEKKQPVAFWCNPISGHNTLYWYLQNLGQGPELLIRYENEEAVDDSQLPKDRFSAERLKGVDSTLKIQPAELGDSAVYLCASSYTGLAGNEQFFGPGTRLTVL.

CDR3 nucleotide sequence: TGTGCCAGTAGTAGACCGGGACAGGGTAGTAGCTCCTATAATTCACCCCTCCACTTT. Encoded protein: CASSRPGQGSSSYNSPLHF. The chain combines TRBV19 with TRBJ1-6; TRBD1 matches 9 bases. The trim removed 4 bases at V and 0 bases at J, leaving 10 bases unmatched. Germline lookup yields CDR1 LNHDA and CDR2 SQIVND (reference sequence). The length of the CDR3 is 19 residues.

This rearrangement joins TRBV27 to TRBJ1-2; D is perhaps TRBD1 (6 bases). The CDR3 runs 15 residues. V lost 4 bases, J lost 1 base, and 13 bases lay in between. CDR1 is MNHEY and CDR2 is SMNVEV in the germline V gene (reference sequence). CDR3 bases: TGTGCCAGCAGTTCATTGACAGGCCTTAACTATGGCTACACCTTC. This codes for CASSSLTGLNYGYTF.

The chain uses TRBV11-3 and TRBJ1-1; 8 nucleotides align to TRBD1. Trimming at V came to 5 bases and at J to 7 bases, leaving 6 bases not matched to a gene. CDR1 is SGHNT, CDR2 YENEEA, per germline. The CDR3 is made up of 13 amino acids. The CDR3 sequence: CASSRGTGFEAFF. The CDR3 DNA follows: TGTGCCAGCAGCCGGGGGACAGGATTTGAAGCTTTCTTT.

The chain couples TRBV24-1 to TRBJ2-5, with 7 bases matching TRBD1. The CDR3 sequence is 15 residues long. V shed 0 bases, J shed 4 bases, and the junction held 4 bases outside the gene matches. From germline, CDR1 is KGHDR and CDR2 SFDVKD. Here the CDR3 DNA reads TGTGCCACCAGTGATTTGACAGGGGCGGGAGAGACCCAGTACTTC. This sequence encodes CATSDLTGAGETQYF.

The chain carries TRBV28 and TRBJ2-2; D is perhaps TRBD1 (6 bases). CDR1 is MDHEN and CDR2 is SYDVKM in the germline V gene. This CDR3 has 15 amino acids. V was trimmed by 5 bases and J by 4 bases, leaving 14 bases between them. CDR3 region: CASSLRTELTGELFF. For the CDR3, the DNA is TGTGCCAGCAGTCTGCGGACAGAGCTCACCGGGGAGCTGTTTTTT.

The V and J genes are TRBV2 and TRBJ1-3; possibly TRBD1 for D (6 bases). The CDR3 has 18 amino acids. CDR1 and CDR2 from the germline V gene are SNHLY and FYNNEI. Trimming shortened V by 6 bases and J by 1 base, and 22 bases separated the two germline ends. The CDR3 DNA follows: TGTGCCAGCAGCCACAGACAGGTTGGGACCCCATCTGGAAACACCATATATTTT. Protein: CASSHRQVGTPSGNTIYF.

CDR3 sequence reads: CATSRATEGGNTIYF. DNA for the CDR3: TGTGCCACCAGCAGAGCTACAGAAGGCGGAAACACCATATATTTT. V usage is TRBV15 and J usage is TRBJ1-3, with D hard to call. V dropped 1 base and J dropped 4 bases, with 11 bases sitting between them. This CDR3 comprises 15 residues. From germline, CDR1 is LNHNV and CDR2 YYDKDF (reference sequence).

This clone was seen just once. The chain combines TRBV5-1 with TRBJ2-1, with TRBD2 identical over 8 bases. The CDR3 runs 14 residues. Per the germline V gene, CDR1 is SGHRS and CDR2 is YFSETQ. Trimming removed 6 bases from V and 6 bases from J; junction bases left unmatched: 8. The CDR3, as DNA: TGCGCCAGCACCCCGGGACTAGAATTCAATGAGCAGTTCTTC. It yields the protein CASTPGLEFNEQFF. Based on the CDR3 plus reference TRBV5-1 and TRBJ2-1, the full variable domain is KAGVTQTPRYLIKTRGQQVTLSCSPISGHRSVSWYQQTPGQGLQFLFEYFSETQRNKGNFPGRFSGRQFSNSRSEMNVSTLELGDSALYLCASTPGLEFNEQFFGPGTRLTVL.

V usage is TRBV5-4 and J usage is TRBJ2-7; 10 nucleotides agree with TRBD1. This CDR3 has 15 residues. Per germline, CDR1 SGHNT and CDR2 YYREEE (reference sequence). Trimming at V came to 0 bases and at J to 5 bases, leaving 5 bases not matched to a gene. Here the CDR3 reads CASSLGGTGVNEQYF. CDR3 coding DNA: TGTGCCAGCAGCTTGGGGGGGACAGGGGTAAACGAGCAGTACTTC. Looking up the rest from reference TRBV5-4 and TRBJ2-7 gives the full variable domain: ETGVTQSPTHLIKTRGQQVTLRCSSQSGHNTVSWYQQALGQGPQFIFQYYREEENGRGNFPPRFSGLQFPNYSSELNVNALELDDSALYLCASSLGGTGVNEQYFGPGTRLTVT.

The chain links TRBV6-1 to TRBJ1-1; D unresolved. Per germline, CDR1 MNHNS and CDR2 SASEGT. V was shortened by 3 bases and J by 11 bases, with 10 bases between the two germline ends. The CDR3 covers 11 residues. CDR3 nucleotide sequence: TGTGCCAGCAGTGAGATCCTTGAGGCTTTCTTT. Protein: CASSEILEAFF.

V usage is TRBV6-5 and J usage is TRBJ2-2, with unresolved D. CDR1 and CDR2 (germline): MNHEY, SVGAGI. Trimming removed 7 bases from V and 5 bases from J, with 11 bases in between. This CDR3 is built from 13 residues. CDR3 coding DNA: TGTGCCAGCACCAAAGTGGCTACCGGGGAGCTGTTTTTT. It codes for CASTKVATGELFF.

This chain uses TRBV28 with TRBJ1-1; TRBD1 agrees at 8 bases. The CDR3 spans 13 residues. Germline assignment: CDR1 MDHEN and CDR2 SYDVKM. The V gene end was trimmed by 5 bases and the J gene end by 7 bases; junction bases not matched to a gene: 6. The CDR3 region has the DNA TGTGCCAGCAGTCCAGGGGGCAGCGGTGAAGCTTTCTTT. Amino acid sequence: CASSPGGSGEAFF.

The V gene is TRBV2, the J gene TRBJ1-5; maybe TRBD1 (6 bases). CDR3 length: 14 residues. The germline V gene has CDR1 SNHLY and CDR2 FYNNEI. The V end lost 4 bases, the J end lost 2 bases, and 9 bases lay between the germline ends. CDR3 nucleotide sequence: TGTGCCAGCAGTGGAGGGGGTGGCAATCAGCCCCAGCATTTT. Its translation: CASSGGGGNQPQHF.

Of note for this clone: At one end the junction does not follow the germline gene, possibly because of a read error. The J gene is TRBJ1-1, the V gene TRBV7-3; the D gene is possibly TRBD1 (5 bases). The CDR3 length is 14 residues. CDR1 is SGHTA, CDR2 FQGTGA, per germline. CDR3 sequence: CASRLNPRVPEAFF. The CDR3 nucleotides are TGTGCCAGCAGGTTAAATCCCAGGGTCCCTGAAGCTTTCTTT. Using reference TRBV7-3 and TRBJ1-1 for the parts outside the CDR3, the full variable domain is GAGVSQTPSNKVTEKGKYVELRCDPISGHTALYWYRQSLGQGPEFLIYFQGTGAADDSGLPNDRFFAVRPEGSVSTLKIQRTERGDSAVYLCASRLNPRVPEAFFGQGTRLTVV.